The 10 T cell receptor beta chains in this list originate from one sample, sequenced in a study of neoadjuvant nivolumab and ipilimumab in lung cancer. Assay: immunoSEQ multiplex PCR; the TCRdb copy retains only in-frame clones and omits some. The sample has approximately 5,000 clones, around three quarters seen once. This specimen was normal lung tissue adjacent to the tumor, taken after neoadjuvant nivolumab, alone or with ipilimumab, at or shortly before surgery. The receptors shown here come from an adult with non-small cell lung cancer. Some clones in this sample may be carry-over from other donors' samples.

The sample holds a few counts of this clone. This chain connects TRBV6-5 to TRBJ1-4; D is perhaps TRBD1 (6 bases). This CDR3 region has 15 residues. Trimming removed 6 bases from V and 10 bases from J, with 21 bases in between. CDR1 MNHEY and CDR2 SVGAGI come from the germline V gene. The CDR3 coding sequence is TGTGCCAGCAGCCTAGGGGGGTCGGGGGAAGGAAAACTGTTTTTT. Its translation is CASSLGGSGEGKLFF.

This rearrangement joins TRBV9 to TRBJ2-3; D is uncertain. There are 13 residues in the CDR3. Germline values: CDR1 SGDLS, CDR2 YYNGEE. Trimming took 0 bases from V and 4 from J, leaving 6 bases between them. Here the CDR3 DNA reads TGTGCCAGCAGCGTAGAGGTGCCAGATACGCAGTATTTT. It codes for CASSVEVPDTQYF.

This chain uses TRBV18 with TRBJ2-5; TRBD2 is a possible D gene (5 bases). The J call may be faulty, since TRBJ2-7 better matches the DNA end. Germline lookup yields CDR1 KGHSH and CDR2 LQKENI. CDR3 length: 14 residues. This CDR3 reads CASSPQTPAGEQYF. CDR3 DNA sequence: TGTGCCAGCTCACCACAGACTCCCGCGGGCGAGCAGTACTTC.

This clone was seen only once. The V and J genes are TRBV25-1 and TRBJ2-5; D ambiguous. The CDR3 has 10 residues. The germline V gene encodes CDR1 MGHDK and CDR2 SYGVNS. The V end was cut by 6 bases, the J end by 9 bases, with 8 bases between. In nucleotides, the CDR3 is TGTGCCAGCAGCGCCGAGGCCCAGTACTTC. Translated, it gives CASSAEAQYF.

The chain couples TRBV19 to TRBJ2-3; 9 bases fit TRBD1. V shed 3 bases and J 10 bases; nucleotides not matched to a gene: 5. Germline values: CDR1 LNHDA, CDR2 SQIVND (reference sequence). CDR3 length: 13 amino acids. DNA for the CDR3: TGTGCCAGTAGTATCGACGGACAGGGGCCGCAGTATTTT. Translation: CASSIDGQGPQYF.

The chain combines TRBV7-9 with TRBJ2-3, with 7 bases that match TRBD2. Trimming removed 3 bases from V and 2 bases from J; junction bases left unmatched: 8. Germline values: CDR1 SEHNR, CDR2 FQNEAQ (reference sequence). The CDR3 totals 16 residues. The CDR3, as DNA: TGTGCCAGCAGCTTTTTAGGGAGGGCCCTCACAGATACGCAGTATTTT. Amino acids: CASSFLGRALTDTQYF.

The V call is TRBV29-1, the J call TRBJ2-1; no reliable D call. The CDR3 totals 14 residues. Germline V gives CDR1 SQVTM, CDR2 ANQGSEA. The V end was cut by 4 bases, the J end by 9 bases, with 19 bases between. In DNA form, the CDR3 reads TGCAGCGTTGTCTCATCGGGCCAAAAGAGTGAGCAGTTCTTC. It is translated as CSVVSSGQKSEQFF.

CDR3: CASSLGLGQGNYGYTF. The CDR3 coding sequence is TGCGCCAGCAGCTTGGGCTTGGGACAGGGTAACTATGGCTACACCTTC. This sequence joins TRBV5-1 and TRBJ1-2; 9 nucleotides agree with TRBD1. Germline V gives CDR1 SGHRS, CDR2 YFSETQ. V lost 0 bases to trimming and J lost 1 base; unmatched junction nucleotides: 4. The CDR3 runs 16 residues.

V usage is TRBV7-9 and J usage is TRBJ2-7, with D perhaps TRBD1 or TRBD2 (6 bases each). The CDR3 totals 11 residues. Germline CDR1 reads SEHNR; CDR2 reads FQNEAQ (reference sequence). Trimming shortened V by 10 bases and J by 4 bases, and 11 bases separated the two germline ends. The CDR3 region has the DNA TGTGCCACCGGGGGCTTGTACGAGCAGTACTTC. The encoded protein is CATGGLYEQYF.

V is TRBV7-2 and J is TRBJ2-2; 9 nucleotides agree with TRBD2. This CDR3 contains 16 residues. With 3 bases clipped from V and 2 bases from J, the junction kept 4 bases outside the gene matches. The germline V gene encodes CDR1 SGHTA and CDR2 FQGNSA. Here the CDR3 DNA reads TGTGCCAGCAGCTTGGTGACTAGCGGTAACACCGGGGAGCTGTTTTTT. Translated, it gives CASSLVTSGNTGELFF.